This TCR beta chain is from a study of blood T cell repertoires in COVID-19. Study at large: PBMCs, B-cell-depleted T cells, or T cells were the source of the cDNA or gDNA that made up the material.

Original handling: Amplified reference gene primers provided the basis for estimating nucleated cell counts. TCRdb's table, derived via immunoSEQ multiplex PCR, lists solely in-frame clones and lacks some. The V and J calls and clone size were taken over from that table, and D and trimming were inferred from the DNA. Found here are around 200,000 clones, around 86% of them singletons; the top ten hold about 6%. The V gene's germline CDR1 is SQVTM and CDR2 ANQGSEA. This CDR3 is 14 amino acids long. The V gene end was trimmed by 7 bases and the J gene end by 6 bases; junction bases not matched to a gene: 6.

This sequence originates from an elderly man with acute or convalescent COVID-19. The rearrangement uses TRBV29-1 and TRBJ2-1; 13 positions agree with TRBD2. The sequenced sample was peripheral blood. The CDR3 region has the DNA TGCAGCGGGAGACTAGCGGGAGGTATCAATGAGCAGTTCTTC. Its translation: CSGRLAGGINEQFF.